The TCR beta chain described here comes from a study of control samples from healthy donors and cancer patients. This clone is a singleton in its sample. CDR3 size: 13 residues. Germline CDR1 reads LNHDA; CDR2 reads SQIVND (reference sequence). J lost 8 bases, V lost 4 bases, and 2 bases had no gene match. Some clones are missing from TCRdb's copy, which holds only in-frame ones; the method was immunoSEQ multiplex PCR. Found here are under 450,000 clones, over 75% of them singletons; the top ten hold around 6.4%. Sample: PBMCs. This chain joins TRBV19 and TRBJ1-6; 7 bases fit TRBD1. This sequence was found in a man aged 35-49 years with head and neck cancer. This CDR3 reads CASSSQGDSPLHF. The CDR3 DNA reads TGTGCCAGTAGTAGCCAGGGGGATTCACCCCTCCACTTT.